A selection of T cell receptor beta chains follows, all from one sample in a study of T cell responses to AZD1222 COVID-19 vaccine. Profiled with immunoSEQ multiplex PCR; TCRdb holds only in-frame clones, not every one. The data show about 140,000 clones, about nine tenths seen once. The sample was peripheral blood, taken 28 days after the second AZD1222 dose. All receptors derive from an adult who received the AZD1222 COVID-19 vaccine. Each CDR3 is given with its conserved first and last residue. D genes are given only for firm matches. Rows give clone size only sometimes, using once, few, many, or a class for an expanded clone.

v_gene: TRBV6-5; abundance: -; d_gene: -; j_gene: TRBJ1-3; CDR3aa: CASSYQASFSGNTIYF; CDR3nt: TGTGCCAGCAGTTACCAGGCATCCTTCTCTGGAAACACCATATATTTT
v_gene: TRBV4-2; abundance: -; d_gene: TRBD1; j_gene: TRBJ1-1; CDR3aa: CASSQGSTGEEAFF; CDR3nt: TGTGCCAGCAGCCAGGGCTCGACAGGGGAGGAAGCTTTCTTT
v_gene: TRBV11-3; abundance: -; d_gene: -; j_gene: TRBJ1-1; CDR3aa: CASSQEGGGEAFF; CDR3nt: TGTGCCAGCAGCCAGGAAGGAGGGGGTGAAGCTTTCTTT
v_gene: TRBV7-8; abundance: -; d_gene: TRBD2; j_gene: TRBJ2-1; CDR3aa: CASSFRGGGTRAHNEQFF; CDR3nt: TGTGCCAGCAGCTTCCGCGGCGGGGGGACCAGGGCTCACAATGAGCAGTTCTTC
v_gene: TRBV28; abundance: -; d_gene: TRBD1; j_gene: TRBJ1-3; CDR3aa: CASSTGTGGVSGNTIYF; CDR3nt: TGTGCCAGCAGTACCGGGACAGGCGGGGTTTCTGGAAACACCATATATTTT
v_gene: TRBV2; abundance: -; d_gene: -; j_gene: TRBJ2-2; CDR3aa: CASTEYETGELFF; CDR3nt: TGTGCCAGCACCGAGTACGAAACCGGGGAGCTGTTTTTT
v_gene: TRBV10-1; abundance: -; d_gene: TRBD1; j_gene: TRBJ2-3; CDR3aa: CASSESNPGQNTDTQYF; CDR3nt: TGCGCCAGCAGTGAGTCGAACCCGGGACAGAACACAGATACGCAGTATTTT
v_gene: TRBV7-2; abundance: -; d_gene: -; j_gene: TRBJ1-5; CDR3aa: CASSLRGYSNQPQHF; CDR3nt: TGTGCCAGCAGCTTGAGAGGGTATAGCAATCAGCCCCAGCATTTT
v_gene: TRBV6-5; abundance: -; d_gene: TRBD1; j_gene: TRBJ1-2; CDR3aa: CASSSAGTGGFYGYTF; CDR3nt: TGTGCCAGCAGTTCGGCCGGGACAGGGGGCTTCTATGGCTACACCTTC
v_gene: TRBV2; abundance: -; d_gene: -; j_gene: TRBJ2-7; CDR3aa: CASSKRPTALFDEQYF; CDR3nt: TGTGCCAGCAGTAAACGACCGACAGCGTTGTTCGACGAGCAGTACTTC
v_gene: TRBV24-1; abundance: -; d_gene: -; j_gene: TRBJ1-5; CDR3aa: CATRASRGQPQHF; CDR3nt: TGTGCCACCAGGGCGAGTCGGGGTCAGCCCCAGCATTTT
v_gene: TRBV3-1/TRBV3-2; abundance: once; d_gene: TRBD2; j_gene: TRBJ2-2; CDR3aa: CASSHQRDFTGELFF; CDR3nt: TGTGCCAGCAGCCACCAGCGGGACTTCACCGGGGAGCTGTTTTTT
v_gene: TRBV4-2; abundance: -; d_gene: -; j_gene: TRBJ1-4; CDR3aa: CASSQEMGEKLFF; CDR3nt: TGTGCCAGCAGCCAAGAAATGGGAGAAAAACTGTTTTTT
v_gene: TRBV2; abundance: -; d_gene: TRBD2; j_gene: TRBJ2-1; CDR3aa: CASMTSGSVYNEQFF; CDR3nt: TGTGCCAGCATGACTAGCGGGAGTGTATACAATGAGCAGTTCTTC
v_gene: TRBV4-1; abundance: -; d_gene: -; j_gene: TRBJ1-1; CDR3aa: CASSLDPSGTEAFF; CDR3nt: TGCGCCAGCAGTCTTGACCCCTCCGGGACTGAAGCTTTCTTT
v_gene: TRBV7-9; abundance: -; d_gene: TRBD1; j_gene: TRBJ2-3; CDR3aa: CASSPVQGAPGDTQYF; CDR3nt: TGTGCCAGCAGCCCGGTACAGGGGGCGCCGGGAGATACGCAGTATTTT
v_gene: TRBV7-3; abundance: -; d_gene: -; j_gene: TRBJ2-1; CDR3aa: CASPIRLGQFF; CDR3nt: TGTGCCAGCCCAATTCGGCTGGGGCAGTTCTTC
v_gene: TRBV6-5; abundance: -; d_gene: -; j_gene: TRBJ1-1; CDR3aa: CASRIQGPLNTEAFF; CDR3nt: TGTGCCAGCCGCATCCAGGGTCCCCTGAACACTGAAGCTTTCTTT
v_gene: TRBV28; abundance: -; d_gene: -; j_gene: TRBJ1-2; CDR3aa: CASSLNANYGYTF; CDR3nt: TGTGCCAGCAGTTTGAATGCTAACTATGGCTACACCTTC
v_gene: TRBV28; abundance: -; d_gene: TRBD2; j_gene: TRBJ2-1; CDR3aa: CASNINSGLNNEQFF; CDR3nt: TGTGCCAGCAACATAAACTCGGGACTAAACAATGAGCAGTTCTTC
v_gene: TRBV5-1; abundance: -; d_gene: TRBD1; j_gene: TRBJ2-2; CDR3aa: CASSPGQGVWTGELFF; CDR3nt: TGCGCCAGCAGCCCGGGACAGGGAGTATGGACCGGGGAGCTGTTTTTT
v_gene: TRBV5-5; abundance: -; d_gene: -; j_gene: TRBJ2-7; CDR3aa: CASSLDTSFMREQYF; CDR3nt: TGTGCCAGCAGCCTGGACACTAGCTTTATGAGAGAGCAGTACTTC
v_gene: TRBV2; abundance: few; d_gene: -; j_gene: TRBJ1-2; CDR3aa: CASSEDNYGYTF; CDR3nt: TGTGCCAGCAGTGAGGACAACTATGGCTACACCTTC
v_gene: TRBV5-3; abundance: once; d_gene: TRBD1; j_gene: TRBJ1-2; CDR3aa: CARSASGQYTYGYTF; CDR3nt: TGTGCCAGATCGGCCTCGGGACAGTATACCTATGGCTACACCTTC
v_gene: TRBV9; abundance: -; d_gene: -; j_gene: TRBJ1-2; CDR3aa: CASSAGRGNYGYTF; CDR3nt: TGTGCCAGCAGCGCAGGTAGAGGTAACTATGGCTACACCTTC
v_gene: TRBV28; abundance: -; d_gene: -; j_gene: TRBJ1-6; CDR3aa: CASRGGGYNSPLHF; CDR3nt: TGTGCCAGCAGGGGAGGGGGGTATAATTCACCCCTCCACTTT
v_gene: TRBV7-9; abundance: -; d_gene: TRBD2; j_gene: TRBJ2-1; CDR3aa: CASSLEGQLAGNNEQFF; CDR3nt: TGTGCCAGCAGCTTAGAAGGCCAACTAGCGGGGAACAATGAGCAGTTCTTC
v_gene: TRBV11-2; abundance: once; d_gene: -; j_gene: TRBJ1-2; CDR3aa: CASSSTDRTPGGGYTF; CDR3nt: TGTGCCAGCAGCTCGACCGACAGGACGCCCGGCGGTGGCTACACCTTC
v_gene: TRBV2; abundance: once; d_gene: -; j_gene: TRBJ1-5; CDR3aa: CASSEEGRQLIRPQHF; CDR3nt: TGTGCCAGCAGTGAAGAAGGAAGGCAGCTAATCAGGCCCCAGCATTTT
v_gene: TRBV6-5; abundance: -; d_gene: -; j_gene: TRBJ1-2; CDR3aa: CASRASETVNYGYTF; CDR3nt: TGTGCCAGCAGAGCTAGCGAGACAGTAAACTATGGCTACACCTTC
v_gene: TRBV6-5; abundance: -; d_gene: TRBD2; j_gene: TRBJ2-5; CDR3aa: CASSYRPPPSGPDF; CDR3nt: TGTGCCAGCAGTTACCGACCGCCCCCTAGCGGCCCCGACTTC
v_gene: TRBV7-8; abundance: -; d_gene: -; j_gene: TRBJ1-5; CDR3aa: CASSLVRDPGGPQHF; CDR3nt: TGTGCCAGCAGCTTAGTCAGGGACCCGGGGGGGCCCCAGCATTTT
v_gene: TRBV12-3/TRBV12-4; abundance: -; d_gene: -; j_gene: TRBJ1-6; CDR3aa: CASRRGYNSPLHF; CDR3nt: TGTGCCAGCAGAAGGGGCTATAATTCACCCCTCCACTTT
v_gene: TRBV5-6; abundance: -; d_gene: -; j_gene: TRBJ2-3; CDR3aa: CASSLFGGTDTQYF; CDR3nt: TGTGCCAGCAGCTTGTTTGGGGGGACAGATACGCAGTATTTT
v_gene: TRBV10-3; abundance: -; d_gene: TRBD1; j_gene: TRBJ1-6; CDR3aa: CAISESRQGLNNSPLHF; CDR3nt: TGTGCCATCAGTGAGTCGAGACAGGGCCTAAATAATTCACCCCTCCACTTT
v_gene: TRBV6-5; abundance: -; d_gene: -; j_gene: TRBJ1-1; CDR3aa: CASSTSGDKGAEAFF; CDR3nt: TGTGCCAGCAGCACCTCAGGGGATAAGGGGGCTGAAGCTTTCTTT
v_gene: TRBV5-4; abundance: -; d_gene: TRBD1; j_gene: TRBJ2-2; CDR3aa: CASSPDRDTGELFF; CDR3nt: TGTGCCAGCAGCCCGGACAGGGACACCGGGGAGCTGTTTTTT
v_gene: TRBV3-1/TRBV3-2; abundance: few; d_gene: TRBD1; j_gene: TRBJ1-2; CDR3aa: CASSQDRPAGGFAYTF; CDR3nt: TGTGCCAGCAGCCAAGACCGGCCGGCAGGGGGGTTTGCCTACACCTTC
v_gene: TRBV19; abundance: -; d_gene: -; j_gene: TRBJ1-4; CDR3aa: CASSIRVDPNEKLFF; CDR3nt: TGTGCCAGTAGTATCCGGGTTGACCCTAATGAAAAACTGTTTTTT
v_gene: TRBV6-1; abundance: once; d_gene: -; j_gene: TRBJ1-5; CDR3aa: CASSDPGAGQPQHF; CDR3nt: TGTGCCAGCAGTGATCCAGGGGCTGGTCAGCCCCAGCATTTT
v_gene: TRBV15; abundance: -; d_gene: -; j_gene: TRBJ1-4; CDR3aa: CATSRVWGNNEKLFF; CDR3nt: TGTGCCACCAGCAGAGTTTGGGGAAATAATGAAAAACTGTTTTTT
v_gene: TRBV5-4; abundance: -; d_gene: -; j_gene: TRBJ2-1; CDR3aa: CASSLSGREQFF; CDR3nt: TGTGCCAGCAGCCTTAGCGGAAGAGAGCAGTTCTTC
v_gene: TRBV30; abundance: -; d_gene: -; j_gene: TRBJ1-6; CDR3aa: CAWRDPGTPNGSPLHF; CDR3nt: TGTGCCTGGAGGGACCCCGGGACACCGAACGGCTCACCCCTCCACTTT
v_gene: TRBV6-5; abundance: -; d_gene: TRBD1; j_gene: TRBJ1-5; CDR3aa: CASSPGTGGGQPQHF; CDR3nt: TGTGCCAGCAGTCCCGGGACAGGGGGCGGTCAGCCCCAGCATTTT
v_gene: TRBV29-1; abundance: -; d_gene: -; j_gene: TRBJ2-3; CDR3aa: CSVGRTDPGDTQYF; CDR3nt: TGCAGCGTTGGCCGGACGGATCCGGGGGATACGCAGTATTTT
v_gene: TRBV29-1; abundance: -; d_gene: -; j_gene: TRBJ2-3; CDR3aa: CSVDLMRGTPDTQYF; CDR3nt: TGCAGCGTTGACCTAATGCGGGGTACCCCAGATACGCAGTATTTT
v_gene: TRBV14; abundance: -; d_gene: -; j_gene: TRBJ2-7; CDR3aa: CASSQDVHSLYEQYF; CDR3nt: TGTGCCAGCAGCCAAGATGTGCACAGCCTTTACGAGCAGTACTTC
v_gene: TRBV9; abundance: -; d_gene: TRBD2; j_gene: TRBJ2-1; CDR3aa: CASSVASRTSGRAYSDEQFF; CDR3nt: TGTGCCAGCAGCGTAGCCTCCCGGACTAGCGGGAGGGCCTATAGTGATGAGCAGTTCTTC
v_gene: TRBV7-9; abundance: -; d_gene: -; j_gene: TRBJ2-2; CDR3aa: CASSFPGTPELFF; CDR3nt: TGTGCCAGCAGCTTTCCCGGGACGCCAGAGCTGTTTTTT
v_gene: TRBV6-2/TRBV6-3; abundance: -; d_gene: -; j_gene: TRBJ2-1; CDR3aa: CASSSRSTGVNEQFF; CDR3nt: TGTGCCAGCAGTAGTCGTAGCACTGGTGTCAATGAGCAGTTCTTC